The entry below describes one TCR beta chain. As yet, its antigen is unknown. This specimen comes from a study of cytomegalovirus exposure and HLA in healthy donors. The study's findings and limits: TCR beta V segments were, for the most part, productive about 90% or about 30% of the time in an earlier analysis.

The study ran its PCR with 60 Vbeta and 13 Jbeta primers. TCRdb's copy holds only in-frame clones and misses some; the assay was immunoSEQ multiplex PCR. This sample has 65,000 or so clones, with less than 65% found just once. The sample comprised PBMCs. This clonotype was sampled from a young man in good health and CMV-seronegative.

This CDR3 is CASSLDMKTQYF. The CDR3 coding sequence is TGCGCCAGCAGCCTGGACATGAAGACCCAGTACTTC. The V and J genes are TRBV5-1 and TRBJ2-5; weak D call: TRBD1 (5 bases). With 4 bases removed from V and 6 bases from J, the gap between germline ends came to 10 bases. The CDR3 is 12 amino acids. The germline gives CDR1 SGHRS, CDR2 YFSETQ.